The clone carrying this TCR beta chain has ten or more counts. Its antigen is still unknown. The sample belongs to a study of T cells after yellow fever vaccination. The CDR3 has 15 amino acids. Trimming cost V 6 bases and J 8 bases; bases outside gene matches: 14. Germline values: CDR1 DFQATT, CDR2 SNEGSKA (reference sequence). Study results and caveats: Post-booster repertoires again held most primary-vaccination clones (roughly 96% CD4, roughly 88% CD8). Clonotypes found in both CD4 and CD8 compartments made up a small share.

In making TCR cDNA, 5'RACE template switching added a universal primer site and UMIs to it. MiXCR, run by TCRdb on the 5' RACE reads, gives a single entry per CDR3 protein. The table lists about 320,000 distinct CDR3 sequences, around 4.4% of them singletons. The gene calls are TRBV20-1 and TRBJ2-1, with TRBD2 matching 9 bases. This specimen was PBMCs, taken 15 days after the yellow fever booster vaccination. This sequence originates from a man aged 18 to 35 who received the YFV17D yellow fever vaccine. The CDR3 DNA follows: TGCAGTGCAGTGAACCCCCTAGCGGGGCGCTATGAGCAGTTCTTC. It encodes CSAVNPLAGRYEQFF.